Detailed here is one T cell receptor beta chain. The antigen remains undetermined. V lost 2 bases and J lost 3; bases outside the gene matches: 7. Germline V gives CDR1 MGHRA, CDR2 YSYEKL. CDR3 length: 15 amino acids. Selected pancreatic ductal adenocarcinoma patients had undergone surgery without neoadjuvant therapy. The data are from a study of T cells in pancreatic ductal adenocarcinoma. General observations from the study: Blood had more productive templates and around 8.5-fold more unique clonotypes than tumor. Mean clonality was about 0.11 in tumors and roughly 0.066 in blood, not significantly different.

TCRdb keeps only in-frame clones here, not all; method: immunoSEQ multiplex PCR. The table includes over 85,000 clones, nearly 95% detected once. This sequence was found in a human donor with pancreatic ductal adenocarcinoma. The chain recombines TRBV4-1 with TRBJ2-7, with TRBD2 matching over 7 bases. The material sequenced was PBMCs. The CDR3 protein is CASSQMEGRDYEQYF. The CDR3 bases are TGCGCCAGCAGCCAAATGGAGGGGAGGGACTACGAGCAGTACTTC.